One and the same sample provided the 31 T cell receptor beta chains below, sequenced in a study of beta chain features in type 1 diabetes. Since all of the isolated RNA was reverse transcribed, expressed TCRB transcripts were what got sequenced. The repertoire was sequenced with immunoSEQ multiplex PCR; TCRdb's copy has only in-frame clones and lacks some. This sample has 300,000 to 400,000 clones, with around 13% found just once. Sequenced input: naive CD4+ T cells from blood. The source is a man younger than 35 in good health.

This clone came up a few times. This chain joins TRBV30 and TRBJ2-7, with D uncertain. CDR3 length: 13 residues. V dropped 0 bases and J dropped 4 bases, with 10 bases sitting between them. Germline lookup yields CDR1 GTSNPN and CDR2 SVGIG (reference sequence). CDR3 sequence (DNA): TGTGCCTGGAGTGTACTGATGCGATACGAGCAGTACTTC. Protein sequence: CAWSVLMRYEQYF.

This clone was detected only a few times. The V and J genes are TRBV7-2 and TRBJ2-6, with D perhaps matching TRBD2 (5 bases). The germline V gene encodes CDR1 SGHTA and CDR2 FQGNSA. The CDR3 runs to 13 residues. With 10 bases removed from V and 1 base from J, the gap between germline ends came to 8 bases. The CDR3 DNA is TGTGCCACACGGGGATCTGGGGCCAACGTCCTGACTTTC. It yields the protein CATRGSGANVLTF.

In its sample, this clone was seen a few times. The chain uses TRBV5-1 and TRBJ2-7; D unresolved. V was cut by 5 bases and J by 0 bases, with 9 bases left in between. In germline, CDR1 is SGHRS, CDR2 YFSETQ. The CDR3 length is 13 residues. The CDR3 coding sequence is TGCGCCAGCAGTCTGAGGAGCTCCTACGAGCAGTACTTC. This sequence encodes CASSLRSSYEQYF. The full variable domain, its missing parts supplied by reference TRBV5-1 and TRBJ2-7, is KAGVTQTPRYLIKTRGQQVTLSCSPISGHRSVSWYQQTPGQGLQFLFEYFSETQRNKGNFPGRFSGRQFSNSRSEMNVSTLELGDSALYLCASSLRSSYEQYFGPGTRLTVT.

As concerns this clone: This CDR3 is also generated by other DNA sequences in the sample. The genes are TRBV5-1 and TRBJ1-5; 8 bases match TRBD1. Germline trimming cut 0 bases from V and 4 bases from J; bases unmatched to any gene: 0. Germline CDR1 SGHRS, CDR2 YFSETQ. This CDR3 is 14 amino acids long. Here the CDR3 reads CASSLGTGNQPQHF. The CDR3 DNA reads TGCGCCAGCAGCTTGGGGACAGGGAATCAGCCCCAGCATTTT.

This clone was counted between two and nine times. The gene calls are TRBV5-4 and TRBJ2-7; no reliable D call. From germline, CDR1 is SGHNT and CDR2 YYREEE (reference sequence). The CDR3 is 15 residues long. Trimming took off 4 bases at V and 4 bases at J, with 18 bases between the two ends. CDR3 bases: TGTGCCAGCAGCCCTGACTTTGACGGGTGGTACGAGCAGTACTTC. Translation: CASSPDFDGWYEQYF. The full variable domain, rest sourced from reference TRBV5-4 and TRBJ2-7, is ETGVTQSPTHLIKTRGQQVTLRCSSQSGHNTVSWYQQALGQGPQFIFQYYREEENGRGNFPPRFSGLQFPNYSSELNVNALELDDSALYLCASSPDFDGWYEQYFGPGTRLTVT.

This clone has just a few counts. This chain connects TRBV4-3 to TRBJ1-1; the match to TRBD1 covers 10 bases. The CDR3 is made up of 14 amino acids. CDR1 LGHNA and CDR2 YSLEER come from the germline V gene. V trimming: 6 bases; J trimming: 0 bases; junction bases outside the gene matches: 1. CDR3 amino acids: CASSDRGLNTEAFF. The CDR3 DNA sequence: TGCGCCAGCAGTGACAGGGGGCTGAACACTGAAGCTTTCTTT.

The chain combines TRBV14 with TRBJ2-7, with a possible D match to TRBD1 (7 bases). The CDR3 extends over 18 amino acids. Trimming removed 0 bases at V and 0 bases at J, with 18 bases between. Germline assignment: CDR1 SGHDN and CDR2 FVKESK. CDR3 DNA sequence: TGTGCCAGCAGCCAAGATCGGGGGACAGTCTACAGCTCCTACGAGCAGTACTTC. It codes for CASSQDRGTVYSSYEQYF.

V and J are TRBV7-2 and TRBJ2-3; 11 bases align to TRBD2. The V segment lost 4 bases and the J segment 0 bases; nucleotides outside the gene matches: 3. The CDR3 is 16 residues long. Germline CDR1 reads SGHTA; CDR2 reads FQGNSA. DNA of the CDR3: TGTGCCAGCAGCTCTTGGACTAGCGGGAGCACAGATACGCAGTATTTT. It yields the protein CASSSWTSGSTDTQYF. The whole variable domain, remainder taken from reference TRBV7-2 and TRBJ2-3, is GAGVSQSPSNKVTEKGKDVELRCDPISGHTALYWYRQSLGQGLEFLIYFQGNSAPDKSGLPSDRFSAERTGGSVSTLTIQRTQQEDSAVYLCASSSWTSGSTDTQYFGPGTRLTVL.

V gene TRBV7-9 combines with J gene TRBJ2-1; unclear D gene. The length of the CDR3 is 12 residues. The V end lost 5 bases, the J end lost 6 bases, and 8 bases lay between the germline ends. In germline, CDR1 is SEHNR, CDR2 FQNEAQ (reference sequence). The CDR3 DNA is TGTGCCAGCAGCGATAGCTTCAATGAGCAGTTCTTC. Encoded protein: CASSDSFNEQFF.

The gene calls are TRBV2 and TRBJ2-5, with TRBD2 identical over 9 bases. From germline, CDR1 is SNHLY and CDR2 FYNNEI. Trimming at V came to 7 bases and at J to 2 bases, leaving 23 bases not matched to a gene. CDR3 length equals 20 residues. The CDR3 loop reads CASTPFRLALAGGQQETQYF. The CDR3 bases are TGTGCCAGCACTCCCTTTCGGTTAGCGCTGGCGGGGGGGCAGCAAGAGACCCAGTACTTC.

This clone was detected a few times. The J gene is TRBJ1-2, the V gene TRBV2, with a possible D match to TRBD1 (5 bases). Germline V gene lookup returns CDR1 SNHLY and CDR2 FYNNEI. V was pared by 4 bases and J by 7 bases, with 16 bases between. The CDR3 totals 14 residues. CDR3: CASSGRAGFGGYTF. CDR3 coding DNA: TGTGCCAGCAGTGGACGGGCAGGGTTCGGTGGCTACACCTTC. Filled out from reference TRBV2 and TRBJ1-2, the complete variable domain reads EPEVTQTPSHQVTQMGQEVILRCVPISNHLYFYWYRQILGQKVEFLVSFYNNEISEKSEIFDDQFSVERPDGSNFTLKIRSTKLEDSAMYFCASSGRAGFGGYTFGSGTRLTVV.

In this sample, this clone turned up a few times. The chain employs TRBV5-8 and TRBJ2-3; TRBD2 might be the D (5 bases). Per germline, CDR1 SGHTS and CDR2 YDEGEE. The CDR3 extends over 13 amino acids. Trimming stripped 1 base from V and 6 bases from J, with 9 bases between. The CDR3 sequence is CASSLRGGDTQYF. The CDR3 bases are TGTGCCAGCAGCTTGCGGGGTGGTGATACGCAGTATTTT.

The chain links TRBV21-1 to TRBJ1-1. TRBV21-1 is a recognized pseudogene. The CDR3 totals 14 residues. The CDR3 protein is CASSNRGMNTEAFF. The CDR3 DNA reads as TGTGCCAGCAGCAATCGAGGGATGAACACTGAAGCTTTCTTT.

This chain connects TRBV28 to TRBJ1-1; D gene unclear. Looked up from germline, CDR1 is MDHEN and CDR2 is SYDVKM. Trimming pared 2 bases from V and 6 bases from J, leaving 7 bases between. This CDR3 region has 12 residues. CDR3 residues: CASSLGQPEAFF. CDR3 DNA sequence: TGTGCCAGCAGTTTAGGGCAGCCTGAAGCTTTCTTT.

This chain links TRBV30 with TRBJ2-3, with 9 bases matching TRBD1. The J segment lost 3 bases and the V segment lost 0 bases, leaving 4 bases of the junction unmatched. In germline, CDR1 is GTSNPN, CDR2 SVGIG (reference sequence). This CDR3 contains 15 residues. The chain's CDR3 is CAWSVRDRVTDTQYF. The CDR3 bases are TGTGCCTGGAGTGTACGGGACAGGGTTACAGATACGCAGTATTTT.

This clone has more than one count but fewer than ten. The gene calls are TRBV28 and TRBJ2-7, with D perhaps TRBD2 (6 bases). This CDR3 has 12 residues. Germline-derived CDR1 and CDR2 are MDHEN and SYDVKM. Trimming took off 2 bases at V and 11 bases at J, with 13 bases between the two ends. CDR3 nucleotide sequence: TGTGCCAGCAGTTTAAAGCAGGGCGGGGAGTACTTC. Its protein product is CASSLKQGGEYF.

The J gene is TRBJ2-1, the V gene TRBV7-3, with 16 bases identical to TRBD2. After removal of 5 bases from V and 10 bases from J, the junction contained 11 bases not matched to a gene. Germline V gives CDR1 SGHTA, CDR2 FQGTGA. CDR3 length: 17 residues. The CDR3 loop reads CASSQGEGTSGRDEQFF. The CDR3 region has the DNA TGTGCCAGCAGCCAAGGGGAAGGGACTAGCGGGAGGGACGAGCAGTTCTTC.

The rearrangement links TRBV6-5 to TRBJ2-1, with a possible D match to TRBD2 (6 bases). The V gene lost 7 bases and the J gene lost 14 bases, with 18 bases spanning the gap. The CDR3 loop spans 12 amino acids. The V gene's germline CDR1 is MNHEY and CDR2 SVGAGI. The CDR3 coding sequence is TGTGCCAGCATCAACACGGGCGGGGTGGAGTTCTTC. It is translated as CASINTGGVEFF.

This chain links TRBV10-3 with TRBJ2-7; perhaps TRBD1 as D (5 bases). The CDR3 loop spans 14 amino acids. CDR1 and CDR2 (germline): ENHRY, SYGVKD. V lost 7 bases, J lost 0 bases, and 13 bases lay in between. This CDR3 is CAIKDSFNSYEQYF. DNA for the CDR3: TGTGCCATCAAAGACAGCTTCAACTCCTACGAGCAGTACTTC.

This clone was counted a few times. The chain carries TRBV5-4 and TRBJ2-3; D unclear. The germline CDR1 and CDR2 sequences are SGHNT and YYREEE (reference sequence). V lost 2 bases and J lost 5, with 3 bases in between. This CDR3 has 11 residues. For the CDR3, the DNA is TGTGCCAGCAGCTTCGGAGATACGCAGTATTTT. This sequence encodes CASSFGDTQYF.

This clone has at least ten counts. The J gene is TRBJ2-3, the V gene TRBV4-3, with 7 bases identical to TRBD1. Germline V CDR1 and CDR2: LGHNA, YSLEER. The trim removed 0 bases at V and 2 bases at J, leaving 2 bases unmatched. This CDR3 is built from 15 residues. The CDR3 loop is CASSQDTGVTDTQYF. The CDR3 DNA reads as TGCGCCAGCAGCCAAGACACAGGGGTCACAGATACGCAGTATTTT.

This clone was counted between two and nine times. V and J are TRBV2 and TRBJ2-2, with 7 bases matching TRBD1. The CDR3 length is 14 residues. The germline gives CDR1 SNHLY, CDR2 FYNNEI. With 10 bases clipped from V and 3 bases from J, the junction kept 8 bases outside the gene matches. The CDR3 DNA sequence: TGTGCCACCGTACGGGACAGACACACCGGGGAGCTGTTTTTT. Translation gives CATVRDRHTGELFF.

This chain uses TRBV7-8 with TRBJ1-1; D possibly corresponds to TRBD1 (6 bases). The V end lost 5 bases, the J end lost 11 bases, and 21 bases lay between the germline ends. From germline, CDR1 is SGHVS and CDR2 FQNEAQ. This CDR3 has 14 amino acids. The chain's CDR3 is CASSRTSTGRWAFF. The CDR3, as DNA: TGTGCCAGCAGCAGAACGTCGACAGGAAGGTGGGCTTTCTTT.

This clone was picked up a small number of times. The V and J genes are TRBV7-2 and TRBJ2-6, with 10 bases fitting TRBD2. This CDR3 comprises 19 residues. CDR1 is SGHTA and CDR2 is FQGNSA in the germline V gene. With 2 bases clipped from V and 0 bases from J, the junction kept 7 bases outside the gene matches. CDR3 amino acids: CASSLRAAGGSSGANVLTF. CDR3 bases: TGTGCCAGCAGCTTAAGAGCAGCGGGAGGGAGCTCTGGGGCCAACGTCCTGACTTTC. Supplemented by reference TRBV7-2 and TRBJ2-6, the full variable domain reads GAGVSQSPSNKVTEKGKDVELRCDPISGHTALYWYRQSLGQGLEFLIYFQGNSAPDKSGLPSDRFSAERTGGSVSTLTIQRTQQEDSAVYLCASSLRAAGGSSGANVLTFGAGSRLTVL.

The rearrangement links TRBV28 to TRBJ2-3; 7 positions match TRBD2. V lost 8 bases and J lost 1; bases outside the gene matches: 9. Germline V gene sequence: CDR1 MDHEN, CDR2 SYDVKM. The CDR3 runs 15 residues. DNA of the CDR3: TGTGCCAGCCTGGAGGGCGGGAGTGGCACAGATACGCAGTATTTT. Translation: CASLEGGSGTDTQYF.

A few counts support this clone. CDR3 nucleotides: TGTGCCAGCAGCCCAGCTGGCGGGGGGGCGATTGAGACCCAGTACTTC. Protein: CASSPAGGGAIETQYF. This chain links TRBV13 with TRBJ2-5; 9 bases are a match to TRBD2. This CDR3 is built from 16 residues. Per the germline V gene, CDR1 is PRHDT and CDR2 is FYEKMQ (reference sequence). The V gene end was trimmed by 5 bases and the J gene end by 5 bases; junction bases not matched to a gene: 12. Using reference TRBV13 and TRBJ2-5 for the parts outside the CDR3, the full variable domain is AAGVIQSPRHLIKEKRETATLKCYPIPRHDTVYWYQQGPGQDPQFLISFYEKMQSDKGSIPDRFSAQQFSDYHSELNMSSLELGDSALYFCASSPAGGGAIETQYFGPGTRLLVL.

The chain couples TRBV5-1 to TRBJ1-1; 8 bases map to TRBD1. V lost 3 bases to trimming and J lost 4 bases; unmatched junction nucleotides: 5. The length of the CDR3 is 14 residues. Germline V CDR1 and CDR2: SGHRS, YFSETQ. The CDR3 here is CASSWGQVRTEAFF. The CDR3 DNA sequence: TGCGCCAGCAGCTGGGGACAGGTTCGCACTGAAGCTTTCTTT.

Only a few counts were recorded for this clone. The V and J genes are TRBV28 and TRBJ2-1, with a tentative D call TRBD1 (6 bases). The CDR3 has 14 residues. CDR1 is MDHEN and CDR2 is SYDVKM in the germline V gene. Between the trimmed V and J ends, which lost 6 bases and 4 bases, there was a span of 13 bases. The CDR3 reads CASSLRDIYNEQFF. The CDR3 region has the DNA TGTGCCAGCAGCCTCCGGGACATATACAATGAGCAGTTCTTC.

The table lists this clone with a few counts. The genes are TRBV11-2 and TRBJ1-1, with 11 nucleotides matching TRBD1. CDR1 is SGHAT, CDR2 FQNNGV, per germline. The CDR3 runs to 13 residues. The junction had 2 bases not matched to a gene; V was cut back by 5 bases and J by 6 bases. The CDR3 nucleotides are TGTGCCAGCAGCCGGGACAGGGGGGCTGAAGCTTTCTTT. Its protein is CASSRDRGAEAFF. The variable domain in full, with the rest retrieved from reference TRBV11-2 and TRBJ1-1, is EAGVAQSPRYKIIEKRQSVAFWCNPISGHATLYWYQQILGQGPKLLIQFQNNGVVDDSQLPKDRFSAERLKGVDSTLKIQPAKLEDSAVYLCASSRDRGAEAFFGQGTRLTVV.

The V and J genes are TRBV30 and TRBJ2-6, with a tentative D call TRBD1 (6 bases). V gave up 2 bases and J gave up 7 bases, with 24 bases separating them. Germline V CDR1 and CDR2: GTSNPN, SVGIG (reference sequence). CDR3 length: 18 amino acids. The CDR3 loop is CAWSTMRRTDKRANVLTF. In DNA, the CDR3 is TGTGCCTGGAGTACCATGAGACGGACAGATAAACGAGCCAACGTCCTGACTTTC.

This clone was seen more than once but under ten times. This chain links TRBV2 with TRBJ2-1; D uncertain. The CDR3 contains 13 residues. Looked up from germline, CDR1 is SNHLY and CDR2 is FYNNEI. Trimming left V 10 bases short and J 1 base short, with 11 bases between. The CDR3 nucleotides are TGTGCCATAGAGACTTGGTCCTACAATGAGCAGTTCTTC. Translating gives CAIETWSYNEQFF. The full variable domain, with the rest looked up from reference TRBV2 and TRBJ2-1, is EPEVTQTPSHQVTQMGQEVILRCVPISNHLYFYWYRQILGQKVEFLVSFYNNEISEKSEIFDDQFSVERPDGSNFTLKIRSTKLEDSAMYFCAIETWSYNEQFFGPGTRLTVL.